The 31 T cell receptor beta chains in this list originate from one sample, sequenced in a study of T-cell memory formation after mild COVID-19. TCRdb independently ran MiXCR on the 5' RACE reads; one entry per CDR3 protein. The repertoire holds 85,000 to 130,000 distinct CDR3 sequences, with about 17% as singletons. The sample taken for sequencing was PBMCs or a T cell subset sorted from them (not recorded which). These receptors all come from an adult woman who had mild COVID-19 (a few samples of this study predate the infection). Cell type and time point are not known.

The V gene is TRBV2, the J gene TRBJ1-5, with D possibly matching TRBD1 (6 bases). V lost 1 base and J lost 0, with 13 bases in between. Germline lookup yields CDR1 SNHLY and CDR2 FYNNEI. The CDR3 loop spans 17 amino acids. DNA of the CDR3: TGTGCCAGCAGTGAAGGATGGCAGGGGTTTAGCAATCAGCCCCAGCATTTT. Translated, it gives CASSEGWQGFSNQPQHF.

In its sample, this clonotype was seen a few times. DNA for the CDR3: TGTGCCAGCAGCGTAGTGTCAGCACAGGGAATTGGGGGCTACACCTTC. Amino acid sequence: CASSVVSAQGIGGYTF. The chain uses TRBV9 and TRBJ1-2; maybe TRBD1 (6 bases). This CDR3 is built from 16 residues. The V gene lost 0 bases and the J gene lost 8 bases, with 20 bases spanning the gap. Germline CDR1 SGDLS, CDR2 YYNGEE.

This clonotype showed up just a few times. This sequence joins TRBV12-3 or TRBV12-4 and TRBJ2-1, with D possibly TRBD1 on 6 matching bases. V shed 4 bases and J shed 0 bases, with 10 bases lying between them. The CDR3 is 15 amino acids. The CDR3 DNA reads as TGTGCCAGCAGTTGGACAGATAGCTCCTACAATGAGCAGTTCTTC. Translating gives CASSWTDSSYNEQFF.

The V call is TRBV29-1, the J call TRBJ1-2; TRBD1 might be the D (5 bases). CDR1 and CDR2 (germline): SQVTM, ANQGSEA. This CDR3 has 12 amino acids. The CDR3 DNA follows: TGCAACACGAAAGACAGCCACTATGGCTACACCTTC. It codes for CNTKDSHYGYTF.

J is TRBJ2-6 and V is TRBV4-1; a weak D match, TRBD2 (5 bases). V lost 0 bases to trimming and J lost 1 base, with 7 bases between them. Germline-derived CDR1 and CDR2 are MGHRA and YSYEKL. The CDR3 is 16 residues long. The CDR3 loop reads CASSQDRGSGANVLTF. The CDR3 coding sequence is TGCGCCAGCAGCCAAGACCGGGGATCTGGGGCCAACGTCCTGACTTTC.

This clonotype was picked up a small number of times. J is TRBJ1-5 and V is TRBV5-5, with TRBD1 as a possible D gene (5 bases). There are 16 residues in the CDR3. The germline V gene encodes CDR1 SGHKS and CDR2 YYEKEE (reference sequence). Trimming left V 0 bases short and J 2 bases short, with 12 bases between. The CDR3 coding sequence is TGTGCCAGCAGCTTGGGTGGGGCCGGGGGCAATCAGCCCCAGCATTTT. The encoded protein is CASSLGGAGGNQPQHF.

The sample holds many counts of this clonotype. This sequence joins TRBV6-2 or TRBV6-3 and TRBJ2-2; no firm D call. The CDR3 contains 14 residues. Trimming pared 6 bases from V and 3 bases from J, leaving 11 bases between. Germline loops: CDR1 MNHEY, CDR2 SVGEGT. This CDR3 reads CASRQPSDTGELFF. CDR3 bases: TGTGCCAGCAGGCAGCCCTCGGACACCGGGGAGCTGTTTTTT.

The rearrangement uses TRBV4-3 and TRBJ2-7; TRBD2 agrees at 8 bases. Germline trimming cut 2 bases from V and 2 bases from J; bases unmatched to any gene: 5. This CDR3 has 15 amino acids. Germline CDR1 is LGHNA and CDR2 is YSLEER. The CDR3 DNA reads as TGCGCCAGCAGCCAACGTACGGGAGGGGCCTACGAGCAGTACTTC. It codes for CASSQRTGGAYEQYF.

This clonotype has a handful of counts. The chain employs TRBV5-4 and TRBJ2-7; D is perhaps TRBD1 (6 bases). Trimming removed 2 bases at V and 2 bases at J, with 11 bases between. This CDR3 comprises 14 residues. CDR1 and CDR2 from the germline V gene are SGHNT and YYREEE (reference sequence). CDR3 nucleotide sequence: TGTGCCAGCAGCTTCGCGACAGGAGCCTACGAGCAGTACTTC. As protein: CASSFATGAYEQYF.

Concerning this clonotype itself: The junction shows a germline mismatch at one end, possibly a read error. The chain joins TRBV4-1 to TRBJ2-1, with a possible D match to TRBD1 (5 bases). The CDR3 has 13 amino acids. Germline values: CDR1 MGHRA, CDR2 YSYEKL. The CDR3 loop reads CASTQPDRGEQFF. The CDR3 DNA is TGCGCCAGCACCCAACCTGACAGAGGTGAGCAGTTCTTC.

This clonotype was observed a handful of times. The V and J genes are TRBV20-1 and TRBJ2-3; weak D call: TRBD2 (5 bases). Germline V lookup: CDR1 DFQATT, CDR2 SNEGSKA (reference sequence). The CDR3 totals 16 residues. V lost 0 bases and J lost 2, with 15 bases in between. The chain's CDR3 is CSARDRRGFDTDTQYF. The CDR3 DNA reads TGCAGTGCTAGAGATAGGAGAGGGTTCGACACAGATACGCAGTATTTT.

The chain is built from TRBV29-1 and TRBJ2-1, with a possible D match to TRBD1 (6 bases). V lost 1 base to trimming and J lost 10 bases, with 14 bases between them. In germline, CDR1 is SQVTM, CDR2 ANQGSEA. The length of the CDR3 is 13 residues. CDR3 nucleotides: TGCAGCGTTGAAGCTCCGACAGGTACCGAGCAGTTCTTC. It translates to CSVEAPTGTEQFF.

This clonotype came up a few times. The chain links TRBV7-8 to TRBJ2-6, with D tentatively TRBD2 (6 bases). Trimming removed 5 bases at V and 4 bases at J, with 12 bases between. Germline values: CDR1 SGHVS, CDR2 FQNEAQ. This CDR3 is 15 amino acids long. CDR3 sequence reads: CASSGGVSGANVLTF. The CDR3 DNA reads TGTGCCAGCAGCGGAGGGGTTTCCGGGGCCAACGTCCTGACTTTC.

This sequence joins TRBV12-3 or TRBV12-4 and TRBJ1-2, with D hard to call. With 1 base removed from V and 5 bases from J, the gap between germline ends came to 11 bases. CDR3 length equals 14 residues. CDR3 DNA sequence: TGTGCCAGCAGTTTAGTTGCGACACGGTATGGCTACACCTTC. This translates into CASSLVATRYGYTF.

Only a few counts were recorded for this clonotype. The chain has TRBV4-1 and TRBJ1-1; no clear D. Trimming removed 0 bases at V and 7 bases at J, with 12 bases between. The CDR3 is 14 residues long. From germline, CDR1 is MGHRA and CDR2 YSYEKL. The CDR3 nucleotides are TGCGCCAGCAGCCAAGACCGGGATTACTTTGAAGCTTTCTTT. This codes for CASSQDRDYFEAFF.

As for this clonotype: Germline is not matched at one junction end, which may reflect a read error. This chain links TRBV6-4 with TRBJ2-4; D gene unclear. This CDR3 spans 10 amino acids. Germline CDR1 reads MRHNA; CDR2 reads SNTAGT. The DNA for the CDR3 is TGTGCCAGCAGTGGAGTTGATCCCAATTTC. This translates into CASSGVDPNF.

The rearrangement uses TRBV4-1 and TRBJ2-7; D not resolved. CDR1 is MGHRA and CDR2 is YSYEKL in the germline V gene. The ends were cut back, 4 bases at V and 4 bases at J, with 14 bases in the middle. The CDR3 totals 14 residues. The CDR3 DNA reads TGCGCCAGCAGCCGAGAAGGCAGCCTATACGAGCAGTACTTC. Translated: CASSREGSLYEQYF.

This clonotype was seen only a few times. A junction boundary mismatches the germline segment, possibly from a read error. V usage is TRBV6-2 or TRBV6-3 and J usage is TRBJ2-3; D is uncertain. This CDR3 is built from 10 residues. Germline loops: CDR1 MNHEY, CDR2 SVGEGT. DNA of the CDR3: TGTGCCAGCAGGGCAGATGCGCAGTATTTT. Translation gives CASRADAQYF.

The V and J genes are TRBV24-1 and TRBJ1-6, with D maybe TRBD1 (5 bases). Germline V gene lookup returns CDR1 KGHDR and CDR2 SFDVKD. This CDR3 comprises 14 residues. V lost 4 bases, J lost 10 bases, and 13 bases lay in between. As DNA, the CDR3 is TGTGCCACCAGTGACCCGGGACTGGGCTCACCCCTCCACTTT. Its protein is CATSDPGLGSPLHF.

The CDR3 loop is CASSLVNTGELFF. DNA of the CDR3: TGTGCCAGCAGTTTGGTAAACACCGGGGAGCTGTTTTTT. The chain joins TRBV28 to TRBJ2-2, with unresolved D. V lost 3 bases, J lost 2 bases, and 4 bases lay in between. This CDR3 contains 13 residues. Germline V gene data show CDR1 as MDHEN and CDR2 as SYDVKM.

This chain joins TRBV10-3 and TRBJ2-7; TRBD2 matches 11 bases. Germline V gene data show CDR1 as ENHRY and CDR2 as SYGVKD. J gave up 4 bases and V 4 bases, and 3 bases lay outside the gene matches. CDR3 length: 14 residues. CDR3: CAISAGTSGYEQYF. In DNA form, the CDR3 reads TGTGCCATCAGTGCCGGGACTAGCGGATACGAGCAGTACTTC.

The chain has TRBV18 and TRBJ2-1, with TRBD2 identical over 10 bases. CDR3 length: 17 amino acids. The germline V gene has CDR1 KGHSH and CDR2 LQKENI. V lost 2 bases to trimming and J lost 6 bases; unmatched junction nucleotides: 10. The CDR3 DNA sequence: TGTGCCAGCTCACCAGAAGAAGCGGGAGGGTTTGTCAATGAGCAGTTCTTC. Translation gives CASSPEEAGGFVNEQFF.

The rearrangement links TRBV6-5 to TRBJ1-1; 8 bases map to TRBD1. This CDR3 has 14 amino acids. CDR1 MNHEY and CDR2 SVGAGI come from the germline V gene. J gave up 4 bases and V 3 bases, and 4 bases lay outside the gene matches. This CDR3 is CASSYTGGGTEAFF. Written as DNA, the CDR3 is TGTGCCAGCAGTTATACAGGGGGAGGCACTGAAGCTTTCTTT.

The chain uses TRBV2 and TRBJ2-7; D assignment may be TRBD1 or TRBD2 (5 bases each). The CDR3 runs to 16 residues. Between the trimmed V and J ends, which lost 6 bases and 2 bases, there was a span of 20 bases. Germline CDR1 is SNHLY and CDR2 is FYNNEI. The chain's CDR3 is CASRDPGTRTPYEQYF. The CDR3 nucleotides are TGTGCCAGCAGAGATCCCGGGACCCGGACCCCCTACGAGCAGTACTTC. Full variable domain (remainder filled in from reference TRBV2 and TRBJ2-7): EPEVTQTPSHQVTQMGQEVILRCVPISNHLYFYWYRQILGQKVEFLVSFYNNEISEKSEIFDDQFSVERPDGSNFTLKIRSTKLEDSAMYFCASRDPGTRTPYEQYFGPGTRLTVT.

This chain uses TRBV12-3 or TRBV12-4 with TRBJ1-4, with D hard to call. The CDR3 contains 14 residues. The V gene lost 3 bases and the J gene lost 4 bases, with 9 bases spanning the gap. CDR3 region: CASSFAIINEKLFF. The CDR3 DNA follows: TGTGCCAGCAGTTTTGCCATAATTAATGAAAAACTGTTTTTT.

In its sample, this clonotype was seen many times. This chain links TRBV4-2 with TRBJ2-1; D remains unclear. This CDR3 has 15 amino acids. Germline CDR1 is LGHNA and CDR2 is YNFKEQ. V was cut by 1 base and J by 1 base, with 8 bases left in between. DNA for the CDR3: TGTGCCAGCAGCCAAGTAGGCGAATCCTACAATGAGCAGTTCTTC. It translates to CASSQVGESYNEQFF.

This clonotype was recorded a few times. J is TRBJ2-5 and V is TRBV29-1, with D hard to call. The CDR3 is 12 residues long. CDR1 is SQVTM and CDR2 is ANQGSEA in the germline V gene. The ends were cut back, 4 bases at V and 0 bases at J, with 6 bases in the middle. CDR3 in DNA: TGCAGCGTTGCAGCGCACCAAGAGACCCAGTACTTC. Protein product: CSVAAHQETQYF.

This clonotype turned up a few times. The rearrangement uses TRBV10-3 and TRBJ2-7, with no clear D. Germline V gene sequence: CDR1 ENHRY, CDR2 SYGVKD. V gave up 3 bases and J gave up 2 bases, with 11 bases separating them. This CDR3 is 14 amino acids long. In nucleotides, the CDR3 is TGTGCCATCAGTGACGGAGACTTTACCTACGAGCAGTACTTC. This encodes CAISDGDFTYEQYF.

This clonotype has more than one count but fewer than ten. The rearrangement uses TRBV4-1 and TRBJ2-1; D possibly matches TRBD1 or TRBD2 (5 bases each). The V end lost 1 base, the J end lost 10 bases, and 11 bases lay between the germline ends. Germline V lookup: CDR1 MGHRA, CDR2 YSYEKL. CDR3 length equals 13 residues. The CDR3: CASSQGRGDEQFF. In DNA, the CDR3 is TGCGCCAGCAGCCAAGGACGGGGCGACGAGCAGTTCTTC.

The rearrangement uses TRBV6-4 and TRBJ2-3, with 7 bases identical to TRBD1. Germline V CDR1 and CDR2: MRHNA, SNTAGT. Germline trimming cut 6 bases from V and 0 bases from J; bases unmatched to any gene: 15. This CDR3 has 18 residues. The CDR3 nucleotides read TGTGCCAGCAGCGTCGGGACAGCCGACGTACCTAGCACAGATACGCAGTATTTT. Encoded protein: CASSVGTADVPSTDTQYF.

The DNA for the CDR3 is TGTGCCAGCAGCTTAGTCGCCAAAACCTACGAGCAGTACTTC. Translation: CASSLVAKTYEQYF. The V call is TRBV11-2, the J call TRBJ2-7, with D uncertain. Trimming left V 1 base short and J 2 bases short, with 9 bases between. In germline, CDR1 is SGHAT, CDR2 FQNNGV. The CDR3 extends over 14 amino acids. The full variable domain, its missing parts supplied by reference TRBV11-2 and TRBJ2-7, is EAGVAQSPRYKIIEKRQSVAFWCNPISGHATLYWYQQILGQGPKLLIQFQNNGVVDDSQLPKDRFSAERLKGVDSTLKIQPAKLEDSAVYLCASSLVAKTYEQYFGPGTRLTVT.